This passage covers 26 T cell receptor beta chains from one sample sequenced in a study of blood T cell repertoires in COVID-19. The method was immunoSEQ multiplex PCR; TCRdb's version includes in-frame clones alone and lacks a portion of them. The top ten clones hold roughly 1.2% of a sample with a few hundred thousand clones, about 87% of them seen once. Sequencing was done on a sample of PBMCs or T cells enriched from blood (not recorded which). Receptors were obtained from a man aged 30-40 years who had recovered from COVID-19.

The chain carries TRBV11-2 and TRBJ2-1; TRBD2 matches at 9 bases. The germline CDR1 and CDR2 sequences are SGHAT and FQNNGV. The CDR3 is 18 residues long. Trimming removed 4 bases from V and 6 bases from J; junction bases left unmatched: 16. The CDR3 DNA follows: TGTGCCAGCAGCTCCAGGGGGGTGGGTAGCGGGAGTGGCAATGAGCAGTTCTTC. Translating gives CASSSRGVGSGSGNEQFF.

V usage is TRBV4-3 and J usage is TRBJ2-2; 9 positions agree with TRBD2. Germline loops: CDR1 LGHNA, CDR2 YSLEER. This CDR3 has 16 amino acids. Trimming at V came to 4 bases and at J to 4 bases, leaving 7 bases not matched to a gene. The DNA for the CDR3 is TGCGCCAGCAGCCTAGATCTAGCGGGGCCCACCGGGGAGCTGTTTTTT. Translating gives CASSLDLAGPTGELFF.

The chain has TRBV11-2 and TRBJ1-2; 9 nucleotides align to TRBD1. Germline V gene data show CDR1 as SGHAT and CDR2 as FQNNGV. Germline trimming cut 1 base from V and 8 bases from J; bases unmatched to any gene: 2. This CDR3 spans 13 amino acids. In nucleotides, the CDR3 is TGTGCCAGCAGCTTAGGACAGGGGGGAGGCTACACCTTC. This codes for CASSLGQGGGYTF.

The chain couples TRBV9 to TRBJ1-2; no reliable D call. The germline gives CDR1 SGDLS, CDR2 YYNGEE. There are 14 residues in the CDR3. Between the trimmed V and J ends, which lost 3 bases and 4 bases, there was a span of 13 bases. This CDR3 is CASSESPGFYGYTF. The CDR3, as DNA: TGTGCCAGCAGCGAGTCCCCCGGGTTCTATGGCTACACCTTC.

This chain connects TRBV4-3 to TRBJ2-7; TRBD2 matches 12 bases. CDR1 and CDR2 (germline): LGHNA, YSLEER. CDR3 length equals 17 residues. V was clipped by 0 bases and J by 3 bases; unmatched bases: 6. This CDR3 reads CASSQDRLAGDGYEQYF. CDR3 nucleotides: TGCGCCAGCAGCCAAGATCGACTAGCGGGGGACGGCTACGAGCAGTACTTC.

V and J are TRBV2 and TRBJ1-1; the match to TRBD1 covers 10 bases. CDR1 is SNHLY, CDR2 FYNNEI, per germline. V shed 6 bases and J 6 bases; nucleotides not matched to a gene: 7. CDR3 length: 14 residues. The DNA for the CDR3 is TGTGCCAGCAGCGGACAGGGGGAACTTTCTGAAGCTTTCTTT. Translating gives CASSGQGELSEAFF.

Worth noting for this clone: Distinct nucleotide sequences in the sample also encode this CDR3. The chain combines TRBV6-5 with TRBJ2-7; 7 bases map to TRBD1. The CDR3 runs 13 residues. With V trimmed by 5 bases and J by 0 bases, 1 base remained unmatched. The germline gives CDR1 MNHEY, CDR2 SVGAGI. The chain's CDR3 is CASSRGLSYEQYF. CDR3 nucleotide sequence: TGTGCCAGCAGTAGGGGGCTCTCCTACGAGCAGTACTTC.

This clone was counted a single time. The chain recombines TRBV7-8 with TRBJ2-3; D is possibly TRBD2 (6 bases). Trimming took off 1 base at V and 0 bases at J, with 17 bases between the two ends. CDR3 length equals 18 residues. CDR1 SGHVS and CDR2 FQNEAQ come from the germline V gene. This CDR3 reads CASSLGFLREASTDTQYF. Written as DNA, the CDR3 is TGTGCCAGCAGCTTAGGGTTTCTGCGGGAAGCGAGCACAGATACGCAGTATTTT.

The chain combines TRBV5-4 with TRBJ2-4; possible D gene TRBD1, 6 bases. In germline, CDR1 is SGHNT, CDR2 YYREEE (reference sequence). V was trimmed by 3 bases and J by 1 base, leaving 17 bases between them. The CDR3 covers 17 residues. The CDR3 region has the DNA TGTGCCAGCAGCTCGGGGAATACAGGGCTCGCCAAAAACATTCAGTACTTC. Protein sequence: CASSSGNTGLAKNIQYF.

The chain links TRBV4-3 to TRBJ2-6; 11 nucleotides agree with TRBD1. V lost 3 bases to trimming and J lost 1 base; unmatched junction nucleotides: 5. CDR3 length equals 18 residues. Germline V gene data show CDR1 as LGHNA and CDR2 as YSLEER. The CDR3 coding sequence is TGCGCCAGCAGCCAGGCCGGGACAGGGGGATCTGGGGCCAACGTCCTGACTTTC. Translation gives CASSQAGTGGSGANVLTF.

This rearrangement joins TRBV11-2 to TRBJ1-2; D unresolved. The V gene lost 1 base and the J gene lost 6 bases, with 6 bases spanning the gap. Germline V gives CDR1 SGHAT, CDR2 FQNNGV. This CDR3 has 12 residues. CDR3 amino acids: CASSLVGDGYTF. In DNA form, the CDR3 reads TGTGCCAGCAGCTTAGTCGGGGATGGCTACACCTTC.

The V call is TRBV2, the J call TRBJ2-1; 9 bases fit TRBD2. Germline lookup yields CDR1 SNHLY and CDR2 FYNNEI. V dropped 1 base and J dropped 6; count of bases not matched to a gene: 4. CDR3 length: 15 residues. CDR3 DNA: TGTGCCAGCAGTGAAGTGCGGGGGGGCCTCAATGAGCAGTTCTTC. Protein: CASSEVRGGLNEQFF.

This clone was detected a few times. The chain links TRBV5-6 to TRBJ2-7, with D possibly TRBD1 on 5 matching bases. Germline lookup yields CDR1 SGHDT and CDR2 YYEEEE. The CDR3 is made up of 14 amino acids. V dropped 0 bases and J dropped 4 bases, with 11 bases sitting between them. As DNA, the CDR3 is TGTGCCAGCAGCTTGGACAGGAAACCGTACGAGCAGTACTTC. Translated, it gives CASSLDRKPYEQYF.

This chain joins TRBV2 and TRBJ2-2; TRBD1 is a possible D gene (6 bases). Germline CDR1 and CDR2: SNHLY and FYNNEI. V lost 7 bases to trimming and J lost 0 bases, with 12 bases between them. There are 15 residues in the CDR3. The DNA of the CDR3 is TGTGCCAGCAATCCGGGACAAACGAACACCGGGGAGCTGTTTTTT. Translating it yields CASNPGQTNTGELFF. Drawing the rest from reference TRBV2 and TRBJ2-2, the complete variable domain is EPEVTQTPSHQVTQMGQEVILRCVPISNHLYFYWYRQILGQKVEFLVSFYNNEISEKSEIFDDQFSVERPDGSNFTLKIRSTKLEDSAMYFCASNPGQTNTGELFFGEGSRLTVL.

The rearrangement links TRBV7-9 to TRBJ1-6; no firm D call. V lost 4 bases to trimming and J lost 5 bases, with 9 bases between them. Germline CDR1 SEHNR, CDR2 FQNEAQ (reference sequence). The CDR3 covers 14 residues. CDR3 sequence reads: CASSWYRDNSPLHF. The CDR3 DNA follows: TGTGCCAGCAGCTGGTACAGAGATAATTCACCCCTCCACTTT.

The J gene is TRBJ1-6, the V gene TRBV6-1; 8 nucleotides align to TRBD1. The V gene's germline CDR1 is MNHNS and CDR2 SASEGT. Unmatched junction bases numbered 5, after V lost 3 bases and J lost 7 bases. This CDR3 is 15 amino acids long. The CDR3 sequence is CASSDGDRRNSPLHF. The CDR3 bases are TGTGCCAGCAGTGATGGGGACAGGCGAAATTCACCCCTCCACTTT.

The rearrangement joins TRBV30 to TRBJ1-6; D may be TRBD1 (6 bases). V was shortened by 5 bases and J by 7 bases, with 9 bases between the two germline ends. The CDR3 is 12 amino acids. CDR1 is GTSNPN, CDR2 SVGIG, per germline (reference sequence). The CDR3 coding sequence is TGTGCCTGGTGCACAGGGAATTCACCCCTCCACTTT. This translates into CAWCTGNSPLHF.

The chain links TRBV24-1 to TRBJ1-2, with 8 bases aligning to TRBD1. V was clipped by 5 bases and J by 4 bases; unmatched bases: 11. Germline lookup yields CDR1 KGHDR and CDR2 SFDVKD. CDR3 length: 16 residues. The CDR3 nucleotides read TGTGCCACCAGTGGTGCTACGACAGGGGAAAGCTATGGCTACACCTTC. Encoded protein: CATSGATTGESYGYTF.

CDR3 loop: CASKVGPGLAYNEQFF. The CDR3 bases are TGCGCCAGCAAGGTTGGTCCGGGACTAGCCTACAATGAGCAGTTCTTC. The V call is TRBV5-1, the J call TRBJ2-1; 8 bases map to TRBD2. Per the germline V gene, CDR1 is SGHRS and CDR2 is YFSETQ. The CDR3 spans 16 residues. The V gene end was trimmed by 6 bases and the J gene end by 2 bases; junction bases not matched to a gene: 10.

The chain couples TRBV7-9 to TRBJ1-5; D unclear. Germline CDR1 reads SEHNR; CDR2 reads FQNEAQ (reference sequence). Trimming cost V 3 bases and J 4 bases, with 13 bases left between them. This CDR3 has 15 amino acids. CDR3 sequence: CASSLKAGANQPQHF. CDR3 nucleotide sequence: TGTGCCAGCAGCTTGAAAGCAGGCGCTAATCAGCCCCAGCATTTT.

The V gene is TRBV7-8, the J gene TRBJ2-2; D is perhaps TRBD1 (5 bases). Germline CDR1 reads SGHVS; CDR2 reads FQNEAQ. The CDR3 sequence is 15 residues long. V was trimmed by 1 base and J by 4 bases, leaving 10 bases between them. CDR3 loop: CASSLEQAVTGELFF. In nucleotides, the CDR3 is TGTGCCAGCAGCTTAGAACAGGCGGTCACCGGGGAGCTGTTTTTT.

The chain couples TRBV19 to TRBJ2-4; TRBD1 is a possible D gene (7 bases). There are 15 residues in the CDR3. The V end lost 7 bases, the J end lost 6 bases, and 19 bases lay between the germline ends. CDR1 is LNHDA, CDR2 SQIVND, per germline (reference sequence). The CDR3, as DNA: TGTGCCAGTACCATAGGGGGCGGGACGGCAAACATTCAGTACTTC. Translation: CASTIGGGTANIQYF.

The chain links TRBV30 to TRBJ1-5; maybe TRBD1 (6 bases). Germline V gene data show CDR1 as GTSNPN and CDR2 as SVGIG (reference sequence). This CDR3 contains 15 residues. V was pared by 2 bases and J by 4 bases, with 15 bases between. The CDR3 reads CAWSSGQSRNQPQHF. The CDR3 nucleotides read TGTGCCTGGAGTTCAGGACAGTCACGGAATCAGCCCCAGCATTTT.

The chain joins TRBV28 to TRBJ2-7; no reliable D call. The length of the CDR3 is 11 residues. CDR1 and CDR2 from the germline V gene are MDHEN and SYDVKM. V gave up 7 bases and J gave up 3 bases, with 7 bases separating them. The CDR3 spells CASTSNYEQYF. CDR3 nucleotides: TGTGCCAGCACATCCAACTACGAGCAGTACTTC. Full variable domain (outside the CDR3, taken from reference TRBV28 and TRBJ2-7): DVKVTQSSRYLVKRTGEKVFLECVQDMDHENMFWYRQDPGLGLRLIYFSYDVKMKEKGDIPEGYSVSREKKERFSLILESASTNQTSMYLCASTSNYEQYFGPGTRLTVT.

V and J are TRBV15 and TRBJ2-7, with D tentatively TRBD2 (7 bases). Germline CDR1 reads LNHNV; CDR2 reads YYDKDF (reference sequence). The CDR3 spans 15 residues. Trimming cost V 3 bases and J 0 bases, with 12 bases left between them. CDR3 sequence: CATSRVGGVSYEQYF. The CDR3 nucleotides are TGTGCCACCAGCAGGGTAGGGGGGGTCTCCTACGAGCAGTACTTC.

J is TRBJ2-2 and V is TRBV4-1; D might be TRBD1 (5 bases). Germline V gene sequence: CDR1 MGHRA, CDR2 YSYEKL. The CDR3 length is 16 residues. Trimming pared 3 bases from V and 3 bases from J, leaving 14 bases between. CDR3 loop: CASSHVWGVDTGELFF. DNA of the CDR3: TGCGCCAGCAGCCATGTATGGGGCGTAGACACCGGGGAGCTGTTTTTT.